This section outlines one T cell receptor (beta chain) sequence together with its context. The authors ran a second PCR of 7 to 11 cycles using a sample-barcoded 5' primer and a J-beta primer mix. One entry per CDR3 protein, called by TCRdb with MiXCR from the 5' RACE reads. The table has 750,000 or so distinct CDR3 sequences, 25% seen once; the top ten hold more than 8.5%. The CDR3 consists of 15 residues. Trimming took off 3 bases at V and 4 bases at J, with 15 bases between the two ends. CDR1 SGHDT and CDR2 YYEEEE come from the germline V gene. The sample belongs to a study of blood T cells in healthy people across ages. The same sample was also used in a study of T cells of mothers and their children.

The rearrangement links TRBV5-6 to TRBJ2-3; the D gene could be TRBD1 or TRBD2 (7 bases each). This TCR was recovered from a boy between 10 and 17 years old in good health. The sample taken for sequencing was blood. CDR3 region: CASSSTRGRADTQYF. The CDR3 coding sequence is TGTGCCAGCAGCTCCACCAGGGGGAGGGCAGATACGCAGTATTTT.